What follows is one TCR beta chain and its context. Looked up from germline, CDR1 is MRHNA and CDR2 is SNTAGT. This CDR3 has 15 residues. The J segment lost 2 bases and the V segment lost 6 bases, leaving 3 bases of the junction unmatched. The data were obtained in a study of blood T cell repertoires in COVID-19. In the study overall: The study drew acute and convalescent COVID-19 samples from the United States, Italy and Spain. The analysed material was cDNA or gDNA that came from T cells, B-cell-depleted T cells, or PBMCs.

In the original processing: Estimated nucleated cell counts came from reference gene primer amplification. Generated by immunoSEQ multiplex PCR, the TCRdb table keeps only in-frame clones and is missing some. That table is the source of V, J and clone size, and D and trimming were worked out from the DNA. This table holds roughly 260,000 clones, around nine tenths found once. The TCR originated in a woman aged 40-49 years who had recovered from COVID-19. The chain couples TRBV6-4 to TRBJ2-3; TRBD2 matches at 12 bases. Sequencing input: peripheral blood. Written as DNA, the CDR3 is TGTGCCAGCAGCCCTAGCGGGAGGGCCACAGATACGCAGTATTTT. Translating it yields CASSPSGRATDTQYF.